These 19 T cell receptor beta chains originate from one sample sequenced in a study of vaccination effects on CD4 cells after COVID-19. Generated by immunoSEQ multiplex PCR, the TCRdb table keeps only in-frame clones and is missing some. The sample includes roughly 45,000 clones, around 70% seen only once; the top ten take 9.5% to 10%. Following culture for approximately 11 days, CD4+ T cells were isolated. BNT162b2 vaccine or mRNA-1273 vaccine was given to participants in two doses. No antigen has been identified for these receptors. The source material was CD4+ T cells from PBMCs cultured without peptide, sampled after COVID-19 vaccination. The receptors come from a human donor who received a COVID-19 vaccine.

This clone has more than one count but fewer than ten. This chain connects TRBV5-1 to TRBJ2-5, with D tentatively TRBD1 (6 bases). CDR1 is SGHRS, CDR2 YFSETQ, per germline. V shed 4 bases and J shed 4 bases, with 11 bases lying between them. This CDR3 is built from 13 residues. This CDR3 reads CASSPTGLETQYF. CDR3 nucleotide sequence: TGCGCCAGCAGCCCAACAGGGTTAGAGACCCAGTACTTC.

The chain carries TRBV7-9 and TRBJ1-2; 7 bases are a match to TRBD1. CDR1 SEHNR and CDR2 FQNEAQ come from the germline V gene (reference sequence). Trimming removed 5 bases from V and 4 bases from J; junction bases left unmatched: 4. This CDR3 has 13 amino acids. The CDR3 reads CASSGTGVYGYTF. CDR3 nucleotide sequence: TGTGCCAGCAGCGGAACAGGGGTCTATGGCTACACCTTC.

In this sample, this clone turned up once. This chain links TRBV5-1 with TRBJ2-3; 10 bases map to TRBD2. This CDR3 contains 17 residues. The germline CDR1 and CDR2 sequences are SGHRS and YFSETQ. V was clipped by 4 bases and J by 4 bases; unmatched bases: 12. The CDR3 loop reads CASSVRMASGGSDTQYF. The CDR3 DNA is TGCGCCAGCAGCGTACGAATGGCTAGCGGGGGTTCAGATACGCAGTATTTT. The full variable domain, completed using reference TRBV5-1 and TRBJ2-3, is KAGVTQTPRYLIKTRGQQVTLSCSPISGHRSVSWYQQTPGQGLQFLFEYFSETQRNKGNFPGRFSGRQFSNSRSEMNVSTLELGDSALYLCASSVRMASGGSDTQYFGPGTRLTVL.

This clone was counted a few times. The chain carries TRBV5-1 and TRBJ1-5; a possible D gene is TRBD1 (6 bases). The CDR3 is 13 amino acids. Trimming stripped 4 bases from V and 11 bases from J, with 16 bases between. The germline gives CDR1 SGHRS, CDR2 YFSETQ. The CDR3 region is CASSLDTGYAQHF. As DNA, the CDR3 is TGCGCCAGCAGCCTTGATACAGGGTATGCCCAGCATTTT.

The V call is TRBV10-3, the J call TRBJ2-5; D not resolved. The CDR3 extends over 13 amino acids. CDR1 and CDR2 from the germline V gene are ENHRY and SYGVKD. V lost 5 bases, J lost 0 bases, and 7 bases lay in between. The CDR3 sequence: CAISPGHQETQYF. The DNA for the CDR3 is TGTGCCATCAGTCCGGGCCACCAAGAGACCCAGTACTTC.

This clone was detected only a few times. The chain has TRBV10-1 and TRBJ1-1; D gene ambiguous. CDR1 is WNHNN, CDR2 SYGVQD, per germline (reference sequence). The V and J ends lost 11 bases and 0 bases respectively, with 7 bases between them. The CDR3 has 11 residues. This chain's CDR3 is CASPMNTEAFF. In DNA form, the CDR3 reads TGCGCCTCACCCATGAACACTGAAGCTTTCTTT.

This CDR3 reads CASSVQSRQHF. CDR3 coding DNA: TGTGCCAGCAGTGTACAGAGTCGCCAGCATTTT. The chain employs TRBV2 and TRBJ1-5; the D is unclear. V was cut by 4 bases and J by 12 bases, with 10 bases left in between. This CDR3 contains 11 residues. The germline V gene encodes CDR1 SNHLY and CDR2 FYNNEI.

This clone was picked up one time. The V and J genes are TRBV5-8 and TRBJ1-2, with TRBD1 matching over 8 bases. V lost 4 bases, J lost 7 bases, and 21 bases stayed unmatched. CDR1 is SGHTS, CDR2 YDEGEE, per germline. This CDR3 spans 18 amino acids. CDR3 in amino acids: CASSVFPSTRDRSVGYTF. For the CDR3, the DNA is TGTGCCAGCAGCGTCTTTCCTAGCACCCGGGACAGGAGCGTTGGCTACACCTTC.

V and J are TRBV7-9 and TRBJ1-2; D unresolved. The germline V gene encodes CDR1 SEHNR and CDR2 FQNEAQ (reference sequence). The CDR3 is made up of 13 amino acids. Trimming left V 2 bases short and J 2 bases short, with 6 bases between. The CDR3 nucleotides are TGTGCCAGCAGCTTACTTGTCAACTATGGCTACACCTTC. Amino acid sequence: CASSLLVNYGYTF.

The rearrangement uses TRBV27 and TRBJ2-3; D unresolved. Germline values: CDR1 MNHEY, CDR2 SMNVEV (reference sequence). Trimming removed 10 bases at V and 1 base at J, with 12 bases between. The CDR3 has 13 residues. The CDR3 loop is CATSYRGTDTQYF. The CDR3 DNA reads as TGTGCCACCTCATACAGAGGCACAGATACGCAGTATTTT.

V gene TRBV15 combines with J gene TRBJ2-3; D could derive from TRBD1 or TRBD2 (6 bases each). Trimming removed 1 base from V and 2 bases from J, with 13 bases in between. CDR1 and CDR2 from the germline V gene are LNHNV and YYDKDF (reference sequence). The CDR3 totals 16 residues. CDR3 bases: TGTGCCACCAGCAGAGGAGGGGGGCTCTCCACAGATACGCAGTATTTT. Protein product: CATSRGGGLSTDTQYF.

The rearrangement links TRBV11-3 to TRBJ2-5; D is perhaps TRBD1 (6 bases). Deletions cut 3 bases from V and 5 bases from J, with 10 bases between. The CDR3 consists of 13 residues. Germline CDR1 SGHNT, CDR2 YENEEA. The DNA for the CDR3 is TGTGCCAGCAGCTTCTCAGGGGAGGAGACCCAGTACTTC. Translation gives CASSFSGEETQYF.

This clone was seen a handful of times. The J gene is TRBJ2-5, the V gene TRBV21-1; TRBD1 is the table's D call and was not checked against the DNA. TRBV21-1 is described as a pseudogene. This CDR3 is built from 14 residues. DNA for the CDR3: TGTGCCAGCAGGGGCAAGTGGGCCAGAGAGACCCAGTACTTC. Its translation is CASRGKWARETQYF.

The CDR3 loop is CASIDRGPYGYTF. The CDR3 DNA sequence: TGTGCCAGCATCGACAGGGGTCCCTATGGCTACACCTTC. The chain uses TRBV2 and TRBJ1-2, with 8 bases identical to TRBD1. The CDR3 contains 13 residues. With V trimmed by 7 bases and J by 4 bases, 5 bases remained unmatched. The germline V gene has CDR1 SNHLY and CDR2 FYNNEI.

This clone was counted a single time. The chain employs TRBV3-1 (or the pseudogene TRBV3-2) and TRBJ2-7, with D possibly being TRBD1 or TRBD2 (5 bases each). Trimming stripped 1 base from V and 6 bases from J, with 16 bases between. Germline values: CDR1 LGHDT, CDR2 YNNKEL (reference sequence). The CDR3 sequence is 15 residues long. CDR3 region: CASSQGNGGSGEQYF. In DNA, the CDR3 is TGTGCCAGCAGCCAAGGAAATGGGGGATCTGGCGAGCAGTACTTC.

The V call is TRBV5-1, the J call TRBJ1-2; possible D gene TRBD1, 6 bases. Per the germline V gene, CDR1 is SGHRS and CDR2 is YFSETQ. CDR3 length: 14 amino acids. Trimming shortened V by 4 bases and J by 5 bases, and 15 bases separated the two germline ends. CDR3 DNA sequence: TGCGCCAGCAGCGAGGGGACATTGTCATATGGCTACACCTTC. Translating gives CASSEGTLSYGYTF.

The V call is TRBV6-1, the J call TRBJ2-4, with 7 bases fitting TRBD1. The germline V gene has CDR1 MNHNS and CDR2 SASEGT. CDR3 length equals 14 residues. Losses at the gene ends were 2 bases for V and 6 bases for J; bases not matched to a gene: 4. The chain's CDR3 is CASSERGHLNIQYF. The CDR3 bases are TGTGCCAGCAGTGAAAGGGGGCATTTAAACATTCAGTACTTC.

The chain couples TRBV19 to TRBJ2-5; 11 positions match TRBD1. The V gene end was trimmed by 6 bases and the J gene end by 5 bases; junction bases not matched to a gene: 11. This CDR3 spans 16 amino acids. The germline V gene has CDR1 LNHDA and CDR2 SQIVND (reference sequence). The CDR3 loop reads CASSAAGQGALETQYF. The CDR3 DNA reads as TGTGCCAGTAGCGCTGCTGGACAGGGGGCTTTGGAGACCCAGTACTTC.

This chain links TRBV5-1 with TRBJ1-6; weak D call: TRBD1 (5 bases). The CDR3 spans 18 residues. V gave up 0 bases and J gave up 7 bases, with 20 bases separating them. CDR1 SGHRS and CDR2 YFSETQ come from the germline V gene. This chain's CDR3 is CASSLGLRDETGNSPLHF. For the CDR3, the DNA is TGCGCCAGCAGCTTGGGCCTCCGGGACGAAACGGGGAATTCACCCCTCCACTTT.